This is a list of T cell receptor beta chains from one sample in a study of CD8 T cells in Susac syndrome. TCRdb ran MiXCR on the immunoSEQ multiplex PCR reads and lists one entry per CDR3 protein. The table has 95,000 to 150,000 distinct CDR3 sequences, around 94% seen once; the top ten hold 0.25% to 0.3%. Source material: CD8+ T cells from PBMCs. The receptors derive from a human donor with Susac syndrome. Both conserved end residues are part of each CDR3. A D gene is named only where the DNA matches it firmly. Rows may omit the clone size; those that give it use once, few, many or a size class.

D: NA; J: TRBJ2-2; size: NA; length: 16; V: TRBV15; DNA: TGTGCCACCAGCAGAGATGGCATAGCGAACACCGGGGAGCTGTTTTTT; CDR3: CATSRDGIANTGELFF
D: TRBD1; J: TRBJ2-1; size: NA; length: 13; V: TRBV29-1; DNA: TGCAGCGTTGGAACAGGGGTCTACAATGAGCAGTTCTTC; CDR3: CSVGTGVYNEQFF
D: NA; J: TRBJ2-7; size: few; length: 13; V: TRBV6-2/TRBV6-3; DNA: TGTGCCAGCAGTTACTCGACTGGGTACGAGCAGTACTTC; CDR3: CASSYSTGYEQYF
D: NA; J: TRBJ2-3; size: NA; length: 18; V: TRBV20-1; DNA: TGCAGTGCTAGAGATCATCCCCCAAATGCCCTTAAGACAGATACGCAGTATTTT; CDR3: CSARDHPPNALKTDTQYF
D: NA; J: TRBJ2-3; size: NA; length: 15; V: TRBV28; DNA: TGTGCCAGCAGTTTAATGACAGGTCCCCCAGATACGCAGTATTTT; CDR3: CASSLMTGPPDTQYF
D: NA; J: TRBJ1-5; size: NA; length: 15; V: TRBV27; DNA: TGTGCCAGCAGTCCCCTAGAACATAGCAATCAGCCCCAGCATTTT; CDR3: CASSPLEHSNQPQHF
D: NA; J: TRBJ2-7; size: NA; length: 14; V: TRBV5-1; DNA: TGCGCCAGCAGCTTGGTCGGACAGTCCTACGAGCAGTACTTC; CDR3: CASSLVGQSYEQYF
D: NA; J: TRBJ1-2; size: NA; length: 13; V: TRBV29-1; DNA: TGCAGCGTTGAAGTGCCAGAGCCACATGGCTACACCTTC; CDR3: CSVEVPEPHGYTF
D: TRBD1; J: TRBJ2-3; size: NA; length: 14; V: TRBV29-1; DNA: TGCAGCGTCGCCGGGACAGGGGTCCCAGATACGCAGTATTTT; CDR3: CSVAGTGVPDTQYF
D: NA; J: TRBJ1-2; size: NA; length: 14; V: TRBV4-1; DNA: TGCGCCAGCAGCCAAGAAAAAGGGGAAGGTGGCTACACCTTC; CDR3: CASSQEKGEGGYTF
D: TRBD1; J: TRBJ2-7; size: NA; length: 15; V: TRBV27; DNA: TGTGCCAGCAGTTTATCTGGGACAGGGGCCTACGAGCAGTACTTC; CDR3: CASSLSGTGAYEQYF
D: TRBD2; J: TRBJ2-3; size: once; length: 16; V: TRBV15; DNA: TGTGCCACCAGCAGAGAGCGGGGGGGCTTCACAGATACGCAGTATTTT; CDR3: CATSRERGGFTDTQYF
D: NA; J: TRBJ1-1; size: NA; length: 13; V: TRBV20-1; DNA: TGCAGTGCTCCCGCTCCAGGGGACACTGAAGCTTTCTTT; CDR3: CSAPAPGDTEAFF
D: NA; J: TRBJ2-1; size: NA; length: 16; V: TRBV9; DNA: TGTGCCAGCAGCGTTCGAGGGGCGCGACCCGACAATGAGCAGTTCTTC; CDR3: CASSVRGARPDNEQFF